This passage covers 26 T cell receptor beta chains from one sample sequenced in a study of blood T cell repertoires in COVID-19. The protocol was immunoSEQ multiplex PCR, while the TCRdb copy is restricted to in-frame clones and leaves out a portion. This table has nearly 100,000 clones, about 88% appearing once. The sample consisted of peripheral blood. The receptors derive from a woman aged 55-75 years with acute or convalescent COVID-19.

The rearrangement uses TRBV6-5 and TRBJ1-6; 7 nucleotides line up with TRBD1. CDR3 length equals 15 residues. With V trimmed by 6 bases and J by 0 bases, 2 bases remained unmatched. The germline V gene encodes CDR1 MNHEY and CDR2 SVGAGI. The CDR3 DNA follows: TGTGCCAGCAGCAGGGGGAGCTCCTATAATTCACCCCTCCACTTT. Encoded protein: CASSRGSSYNSPLHF.

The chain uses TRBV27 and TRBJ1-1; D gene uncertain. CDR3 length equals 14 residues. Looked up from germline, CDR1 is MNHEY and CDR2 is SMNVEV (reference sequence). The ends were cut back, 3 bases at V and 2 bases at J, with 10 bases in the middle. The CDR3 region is CASSLLAVNTEAFF. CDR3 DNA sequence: TGTGCCAGCAGTTTGTTGGCAGTCAACACTGAAGCTTTCTTT.

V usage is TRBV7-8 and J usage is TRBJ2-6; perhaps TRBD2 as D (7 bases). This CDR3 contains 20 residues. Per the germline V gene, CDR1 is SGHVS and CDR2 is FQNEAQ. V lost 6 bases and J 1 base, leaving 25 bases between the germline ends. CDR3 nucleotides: TGTGCCAGCAGGCGGAACTTGGGGGGGGCATTTGGATCTGGGGCCAACGTCCTGACTTTC. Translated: CASRRNLGGAFGSGANVLTF.

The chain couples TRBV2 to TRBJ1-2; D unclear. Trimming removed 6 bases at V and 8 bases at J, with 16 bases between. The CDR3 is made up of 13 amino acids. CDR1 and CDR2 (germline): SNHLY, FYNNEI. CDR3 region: CASREWGVKGYTF. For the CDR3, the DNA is TGTGCCAGCAGAGAGTGGGGAGTTAAGGGCTACACCTTC. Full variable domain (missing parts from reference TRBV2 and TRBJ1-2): EPEVTQTPSHQVTQMGQEVILRCVPISNHLYFYWYRQILGQKVEFLVSFYNNEISEKSEIFDDQFSVERPDGSNFTLKIRSTKLEDSAMYFCASREWGVKGYTFGSGTRLTVV.

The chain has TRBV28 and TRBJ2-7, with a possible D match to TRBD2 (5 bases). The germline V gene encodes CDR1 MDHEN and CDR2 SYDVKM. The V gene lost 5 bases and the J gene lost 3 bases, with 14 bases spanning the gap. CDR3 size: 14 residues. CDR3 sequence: CASSPTDSNYEQYF. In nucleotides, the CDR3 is TGTGCCAGCAGTCCGACGGACTCGAACTACGAGCAGTACTTC.

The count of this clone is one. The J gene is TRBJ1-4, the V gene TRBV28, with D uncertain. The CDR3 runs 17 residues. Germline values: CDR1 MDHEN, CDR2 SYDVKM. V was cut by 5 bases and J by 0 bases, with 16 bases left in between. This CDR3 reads CASSPGGGVTTNEKLFF. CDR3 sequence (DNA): TGTGCCAGCAGTCCCGGCGGCGGGGTAACAACTAATGAAAAACTGTTTTTT. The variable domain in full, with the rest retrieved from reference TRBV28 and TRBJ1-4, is DVKVTQSSRYLVKRTGEKVFLECVQDMDHENMFWYRQDPGLGLRLIYFSYDVKMKEKGDIPEGYSVSREKKERFSLILESASTNQTSMYLCASSPGGGVTTNEKLFFGSGTQLSVL.

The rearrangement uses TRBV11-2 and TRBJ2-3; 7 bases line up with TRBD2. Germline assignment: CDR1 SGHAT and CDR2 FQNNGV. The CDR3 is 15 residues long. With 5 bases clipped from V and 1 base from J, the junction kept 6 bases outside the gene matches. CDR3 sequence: CASSGLGTGTDTQYF. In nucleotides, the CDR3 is TGTGCCAGCAGCGGACTAGGAACGGGCACAGATACGCAGTATTTT.

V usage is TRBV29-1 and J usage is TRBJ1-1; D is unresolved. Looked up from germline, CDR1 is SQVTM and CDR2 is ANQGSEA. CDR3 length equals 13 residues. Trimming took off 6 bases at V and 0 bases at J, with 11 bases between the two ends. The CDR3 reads CSVANAMNTEAFF. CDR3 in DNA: TGCAGCGTGGCCAACGCCATGAACACTGAAGCTTTCTTT.

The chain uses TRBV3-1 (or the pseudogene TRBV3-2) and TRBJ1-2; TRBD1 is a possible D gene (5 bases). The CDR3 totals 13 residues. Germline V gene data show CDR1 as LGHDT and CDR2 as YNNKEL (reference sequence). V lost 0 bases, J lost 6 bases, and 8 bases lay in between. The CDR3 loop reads CASSQERGDGYTF. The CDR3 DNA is TGTGCCAGCAGCCAAGAACGGGGGGATGGCTACACCTTC.

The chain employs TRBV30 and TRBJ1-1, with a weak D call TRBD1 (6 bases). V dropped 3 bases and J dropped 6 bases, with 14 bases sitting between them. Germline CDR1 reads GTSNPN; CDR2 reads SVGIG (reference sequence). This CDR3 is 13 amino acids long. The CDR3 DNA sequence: TGTGCCTGGAGGGTTTTACAGGGATCTGAAGCTTTCTTT. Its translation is CAWRVLQGSEAFF. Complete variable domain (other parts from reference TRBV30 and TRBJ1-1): SQTIHQWPATLVQPVGSPLSLECTVEGTSNPNLYWYRQAAGRGLQLLFYSVGIGQISSEVPQNLSASRPQDRQFILSSKKLLLSDSGFYLCAWRVLQGSEAFFGQGTRLTVV.

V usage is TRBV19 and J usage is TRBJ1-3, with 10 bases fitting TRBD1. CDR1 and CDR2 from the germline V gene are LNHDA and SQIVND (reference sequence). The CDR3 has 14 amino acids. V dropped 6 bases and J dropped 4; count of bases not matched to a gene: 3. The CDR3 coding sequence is TGTGCCAGTAGAGGACAGGGGGAAGGAAACACCATATATTTT. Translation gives CASRGQGEGNTIYF.

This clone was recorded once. CDR3 nucleotide sequence: TGTGCCACCAGCAGAGATATAGTAAACACTGAAGCTTTCTTT. Its protein product is CATSRDIVNTEAFF. V and J are TRBV15 and TRBJ1-1; D gene ambiguous. CDR3 length: 14 amino acids. From germline, CDR1 is LNHNV and CDR2 YYDKDF (reference sequence). V lost 0 bases and J 2 bases, leaving 7 bases between the germline ends.

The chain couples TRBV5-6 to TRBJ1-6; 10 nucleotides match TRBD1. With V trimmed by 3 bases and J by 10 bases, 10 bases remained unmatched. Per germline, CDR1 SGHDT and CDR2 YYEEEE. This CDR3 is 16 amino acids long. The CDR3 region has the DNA TGTGCCAGCAGCTCACCTCGACAGGGGGCTTACTCACCCCTCCACTTT. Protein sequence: CASSSPRQGAYSPLHF.

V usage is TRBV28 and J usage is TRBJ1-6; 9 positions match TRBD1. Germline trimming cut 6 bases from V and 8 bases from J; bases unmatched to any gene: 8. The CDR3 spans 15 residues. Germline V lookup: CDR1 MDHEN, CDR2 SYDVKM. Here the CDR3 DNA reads TGTGCCAGCAGCTCCTCGGACAGGGGAGATTCACCCCTCCACTTT. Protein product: CASSSSDRGDSPLHF.

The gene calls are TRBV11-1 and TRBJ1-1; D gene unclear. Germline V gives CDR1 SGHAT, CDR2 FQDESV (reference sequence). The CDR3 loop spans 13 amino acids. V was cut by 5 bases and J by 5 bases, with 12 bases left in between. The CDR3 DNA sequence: TGTGCCAGCAGCGTCGCACCTCGGACTGAAGCTTTCTTT. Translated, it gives CASSVAPRTEAFF.

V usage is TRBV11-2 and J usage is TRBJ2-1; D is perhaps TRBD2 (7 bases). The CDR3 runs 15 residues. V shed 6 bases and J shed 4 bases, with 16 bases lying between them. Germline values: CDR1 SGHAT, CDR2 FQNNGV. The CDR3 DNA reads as TGTGCCAGCAGGATTTGGGGGGGGGCTTACAATGAGCAGTTCTTC. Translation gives CASRIWGGAYNEQFF. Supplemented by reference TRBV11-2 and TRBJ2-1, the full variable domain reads EAGVAQSPRYKIIEKRQSVAFWCNPISGHATLYWYQQILGQGPKLLIQFQNNGVVDDSQLPKDRFSAERLKGVDSTLKIQPAKLEDSAVYLCASRIWGGAYNEQFFGPGTRLTVL.

The DNA of the CDR3 is TGTGCCAGCACCAGTCCTAGCGGGGGGGCTCGTGGGAGGGAGACCCAGTACTTC. This translates into CASTSPSGGARGRETQYF. The rearrangement uses TRBV3-1 (or the pseudogene TRBV3-2) and TRBJ2-5, with 12 bases that match TRBD2. V lost 7 bases to trimming and J lost 5 bases; unmatched junction nucleotides: 17. This CDR3 is 18 amino acids long. Germline loops: CDR1 LGHDT, CDR2 YNNKEL (reference sequence).

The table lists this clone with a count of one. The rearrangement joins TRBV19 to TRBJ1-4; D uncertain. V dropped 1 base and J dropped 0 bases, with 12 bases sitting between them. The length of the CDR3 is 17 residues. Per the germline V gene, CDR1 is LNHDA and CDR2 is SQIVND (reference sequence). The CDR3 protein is CASSIVAVIATNEKLFF. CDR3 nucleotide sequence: TGTGCCAGTAGTATAGTCGCGGTAATTGCAACTAATGAAAAACTGTTTTTT.

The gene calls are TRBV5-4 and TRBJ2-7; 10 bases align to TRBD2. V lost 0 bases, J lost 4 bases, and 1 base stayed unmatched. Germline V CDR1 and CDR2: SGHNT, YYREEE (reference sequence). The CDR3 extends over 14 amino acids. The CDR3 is CASSLDSGGYEQYF. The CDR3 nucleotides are TGTGCCAGCAGCTTGGATAGCGGGGGGTACGAGCAGTACTTC.

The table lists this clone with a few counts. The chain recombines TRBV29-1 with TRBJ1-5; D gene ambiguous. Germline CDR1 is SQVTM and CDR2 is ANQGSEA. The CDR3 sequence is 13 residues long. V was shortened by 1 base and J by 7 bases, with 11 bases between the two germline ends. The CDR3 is CSVEGQEGQPQHF. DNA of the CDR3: TGCAGCGTTGAAGGCCAGGAGGGCCAGCCCCAGCATTTT. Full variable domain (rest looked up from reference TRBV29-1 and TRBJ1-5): SAVISQKPSRDICQRGTSLTIQCQVDSQVTMMFWYRQQPGQSLTLIATANQGSEATYESGFVIDKFPISRPNLTFSTLTVSNMSPEDSSIYLCSVEGQEGQPQHFGDGTRLSIL.

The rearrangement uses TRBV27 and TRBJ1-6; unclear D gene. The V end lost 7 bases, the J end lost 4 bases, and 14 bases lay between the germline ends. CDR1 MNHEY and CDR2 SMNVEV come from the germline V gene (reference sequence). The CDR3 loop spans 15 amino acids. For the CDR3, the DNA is TGTGCCAGCAACAGTCTAACCCCTTATAATTCACCCCTCCACTTT. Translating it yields CASNSLTPYNSPLHF.

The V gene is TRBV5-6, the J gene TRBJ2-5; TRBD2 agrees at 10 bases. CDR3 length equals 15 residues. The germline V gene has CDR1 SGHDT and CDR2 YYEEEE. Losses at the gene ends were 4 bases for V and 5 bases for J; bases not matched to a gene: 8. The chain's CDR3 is CASSPGLAIGETQYF. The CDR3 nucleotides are TGTGCCAGCAGCCCGGGACTAGCGATCGGGGAGACCCAGTACTTC.

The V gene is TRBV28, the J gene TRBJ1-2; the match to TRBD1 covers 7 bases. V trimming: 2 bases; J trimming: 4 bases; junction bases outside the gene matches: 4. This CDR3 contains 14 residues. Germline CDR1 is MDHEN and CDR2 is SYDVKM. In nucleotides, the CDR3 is TGTGCCAGCAGTTTAAGCTCAGGGGGCTATGGCTACACCTTC. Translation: CASSLSSGGYGYTF.

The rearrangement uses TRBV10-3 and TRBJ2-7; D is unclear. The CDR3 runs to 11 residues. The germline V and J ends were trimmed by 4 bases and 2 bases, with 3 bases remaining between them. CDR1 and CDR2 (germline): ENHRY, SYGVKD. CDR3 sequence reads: CAISATYEQYF. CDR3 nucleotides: TGTGCCATCAGTGCTACCTACGAGCAGTACTTC.

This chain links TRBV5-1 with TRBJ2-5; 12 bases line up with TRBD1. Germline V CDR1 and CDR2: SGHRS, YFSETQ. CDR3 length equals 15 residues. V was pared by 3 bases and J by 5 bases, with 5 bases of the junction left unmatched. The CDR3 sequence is CASSSGQGARETQYF. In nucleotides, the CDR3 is TGCGCCAGCAGCTCGGGACAGGGGGCGAGGGAGACCCAGTACTTC.

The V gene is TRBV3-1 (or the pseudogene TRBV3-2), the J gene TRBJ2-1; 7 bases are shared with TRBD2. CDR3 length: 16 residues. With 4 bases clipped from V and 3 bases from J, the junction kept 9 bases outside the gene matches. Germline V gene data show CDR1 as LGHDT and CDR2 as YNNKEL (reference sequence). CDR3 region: CASSRGVAGLYNEQFF. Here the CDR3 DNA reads TGTGCCAGCAGCCGTGGGGTAGCGGGCCTCTACAATGAGCAGTTCTTC.